This T cell receptor (beta chain) is from a study of blood T cells in healthy people across ages. General observations from the study: The fall in TCR beta diversity per million T cells was roughly linear with age. No conclusive comparison of naive versus antigen-experienced cells was possible with unsorted PBMCs. In the absence of known donor CMV status, changes in expanded clonotypes were possibly confounded.

Alongside a J-beta primer mix, a sample-barcoded 5' primer served in a second PCR lasting roughly 6 to 11 cycles. With 12 random nucleotides, a template-switch adaptor tagged each individual cDNA molecule. TCRdb passed the 5' RACE reads through MiXCR, listing each CDR3 protein once. The repertoire holds about a million distinct CDR3 sequences, with 48% as singletons. The germline V gene encodes CDR1 MDHEN and CDR2 SYDVKM. The CDR3 contains 15 residues. With regard to this clonotype: Its target is unknown. One junction end disagrees with the germline gene, perhaps due to a read error.

The chain links TRBV28 to TRBJ2-3; D is perhaps TRBD1 (6 bases). This sequence originates from a man aged 25-45 years in good health. The sample comprised blood. DNA of the CDR3: TGTGCCAGCAGTTTCGGCCGGGCTCTGACAGGTACGCAGTATTTT. Translating gives CASSFGRALTGTQYF. Full variable domain (rest looked up from reference TRBV28 and TRBJ2-3): DVKVTQSSRYLVKRTGEKVFLECVQDMDHENMFWYRQDPGLGLRLIYFSYDVKMKEKGDIPEGYSVSREKKERFSLILESASTNQTSMYLCASSFGRALTGTQYFGPGTRLTVL.